Presented here are 15 T cell receptor beta chains from one specimen sequenced in a study of blood T cells in healthy people across ages. The authors ran a second PCR of roughly 7 to 11 cycles using a sample-barcoded 5' primer and a J-beta primer mix. Using its own MiXCR run on the 5' RACE reads, TCRdb lists one record per CDR3 protein. The data show about 720,000 distinct CDR3 sequences, roughly 20% seen once. Sequencing was performed on blood. The source is a man between 65 and 80 years old in good health.

The chain couples TRBV28 to TRBJ2-5; 9 bases align to TRBD1. The CDR3 length is 18 residues. Per germline, CDR1 MDHEN and CDR2 SYDVKM. J was trimmed by 2 bases and V by 5 bases; bases with no gene match: 15. The CDR3 nucleotides are TGTGCCAGCAGTATCTCCGGGACAGGGTCCTTCGAACAAGAGACCCAGTACTTC. Translated: CASSISGTGSFEQETQYF.

This chain joins TRBV2 and TRBJ2-1; possibly TRBD1 or TRBD2 for D (5 bases each). V lost 2 bases and J lost 3, with 11 bases in between. Germline loops: CDR1 SNHLY, CDR2 FYNNEI. The CDR3 is 15 residues long. DNA for the CDR3: TGTGCCAGCAGTGAAAGTGGGACCGTCTACAATGAGCAGTTCTTC. It yields the protein CASSESGTVYNEQFF.

This clonotype was counted a few times. The J gene is TRBJ2-3, the V gene TRBV7-9; TRBD2 matches at 7 bases. Looked up from germline, CDR1 is SEHNR and CDR2 is FQNEAQ (reference sequence). This CDR3 is built from 15 residues. Unmatched junction bases numbered 5, after V lost 1 base and J lost 4 bases. The CDR3 spells CASSLVGGSADTQYF. CDR3 sequence (DNA): TGTGCCAGCAGCTTAGTTGGCGGGAGCGCAGATACGCAGTATTTT.

As for this clonotype: This may stem from a read error, because a much larger clone lies one nucleotide away. The chain has TRBV10-3 and TRBJ2-5; 10 positions agree with TRBD1. The germline V gene encodes CDR1 ENHRY and CDR2 SYGVKD. The CDR3 loop spans 15 amino acids. The CDR3: CAISESKGTGETRYF. The CDR3 bases are TGTGCCATCAGTGAGTCCAAGGGGACAGGGGAGACCCGGTACTTC.

This clonotype is a singleton in its sample. V gene TRBV5-5 combines with J gene TRBJ1-5; weak D call: TRBD1 (6 bases). This CDR3 has 17 residues. CDR1 and CDR2 (germline): SGHKS, YYEKEE (reference sequence). Trimming shortened V by 2 bases and J by 5 bases, and 20 bases separated the two germline ends. CDR3 in DNA: TGTGCCAGCAGCTTACAGGGAATGTTGGGTATTGATCAGCCCCAGCATTTT. Its translation: CASSLQGMLGIDQPQHF.

The chain uses TRBV20-1 and TRBJ1-4; unclear D gene. CDR3 length equals 13 residues. The ends were cut back, 6 bases at V and 0 bases at J, with 8 bases in the middle. Per germline, CDR1 DFQATT and CDR2 SNEGSKA (reference sequence). As DNA, the CDR3 is TGCAGTGCAAGACATCCAACTAATGAAAAACTGTTTTTT. Residues: CSARHPTNEKLFF.

The V gene is TRBV24-1, the J gene TRBJ1-5; TRBD1 might be the D (5 bases). The germline V and J ends were trimmed by 9 bases and 5 bases, with 16 bases remaining between them. Germline assignment: CDR1 KGHDR and CDR2 SFDVKD. The CDR3 covers 14 residues. CDR3 nucleotide sequence: TGTGCCACCCGAGGGTCAGGGAGGGATCAGCCCCAGCATTTT. Encoded protein: CATRGSGRDQPQHF.

In this sample, this clonotype turned up a few times. This rearrangement joins TRBV6-5 to TRBJ1-2; 11 bases match TRBD1. CDR1 is MNHEY, CDR2 SVGAGI, per germline. The ends lost 6 bases at V and 7 bases at J; junction bases unmatched: 13. This CDR3 region has 16 residues. For the CDR3, the DNA is TGTGCCAGCAGCCCCGGACAGGGGGCGTCCATTGCTGGCTACACCTTC. This gives the protein CASSPGQGASIAGYTF.

The rearrangement links TRBV20-1 to TRBJ2-2, with TRBD2 matching 15 bases. CDR1 and CDR2 (germline): DFQATT, SNEGSKA (reference sequence). V lost 0 bases and J lost 6; bases outside the gene matches: 2. The CDR3 is made up of 16 amino acids. Here the CDR3 DNA reads TGCAGTGCTAGAGATGGGACTAGCGGGAGGCCCGGGGAGCTGTTTTTT. This codes for CSARDGTSGRPGELFF.

This chain uses TRBV12-3 or TRBV12-4 with TRBJ2-1, with TRBD2 identical over 11 bases. The trim removed 5 bases at V and 0 bases at J, leaving 12 bases unmatched. The CDR3 has 19 residues. CDR3 loop: CASSASRLAGGSSYNEQFF. The CDR3 DNA follows: TGTGCCAGCAGTGCCAGTCGGCTAGCGGGGGGCAGCTCCTACAATGAGCAGTTCTTC.

This chain joins TRBV12-3 or TRBV12-4 and TRBJ1-1; D is uncertain. The CDR3 spans 14 residues. V was cut by 7 bases and J by 0 bases, with 12 bases left in between. In DNA form, the CDR3 reads TGTGCCAGCAATAGTCGACACTTGAACACTGAAGCTTTCTTT. Amino acids: CASNSRHLNTEAFF.

The chain combines TRBV7-2 with TRBJ1-4; 8 bases line up with TRBD1. The CDR3 totals 17 residues. V gave up 5 bases and J gave up 8 bases; unmatched junction bases: 16. Germline V gene lookup returns CDR1 SGHTA and CDR2 FQGNSA. In DNA form, the CDR3 reads TGTGCCAGCAGCCAATGGACAGGGCCGAGGGTAGACGAAAAACTGTTTTTT. It encodes CASSQWTGPRVDEKLFF.

The table lists this clonotype with a few counts. The rearrangement links TRBV24-1 to TRBJ2-5; a weak D match, TRBD2 (5 bases). The end of the DNA fits TRBJ2-7 better, so the J call may be wrong. This CDR3 comprises 16 residues. Germline-derived CDR1 and CDR2 are KGHDR and SFDVKD. The CDR3 region is CATSDPTGLRRYEQYV. CDR3 DNA: TGTGCCACCAGTGATCCGACGGGTCTCCGGAGGTACGAGCAGTACGTC.

A few counts support this clonotype. The chain links TRBV28 to TRBJ1-2, with TRBD1 as a possible D gene (5 bases). The V gene's germline CDR1 is MDHEN and CDR2 SYDVKM. The V end was cut by 2 bases, the J end by 7 bases, with 8 bases between. The CDR3 consists of 12 residues. CDR3 protein: CASSLQGFGYTF. The CDR3 DNA reads TGTGCCAGCAGTTTACAGGGATTTGGCTACACCTTC.

The chain is built from TRBV29-1 and TRBJ1-2; D unresolved. Trimming cost V 2 bases and J 4 bases, with 8 bases left between them. This CDR3 contains 12 residues. Per the germline V gene, CDR1 is SQVTM and CDR2 is ANQGSEA. CDR3 sequence: CSVEKAGYGYTF. For the CDR3, the DNA is TGCAGCGTTGAAAAGGCGGGCTATGGCTACACCTTC.